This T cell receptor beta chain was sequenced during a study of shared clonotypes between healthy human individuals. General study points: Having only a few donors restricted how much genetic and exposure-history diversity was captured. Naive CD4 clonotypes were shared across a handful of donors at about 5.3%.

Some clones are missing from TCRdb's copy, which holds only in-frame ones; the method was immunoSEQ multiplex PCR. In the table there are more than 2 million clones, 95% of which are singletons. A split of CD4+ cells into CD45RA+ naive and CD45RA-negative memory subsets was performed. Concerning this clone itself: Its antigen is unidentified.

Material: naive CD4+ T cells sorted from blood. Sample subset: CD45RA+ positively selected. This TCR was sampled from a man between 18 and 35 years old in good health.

Here the CDR3 reads CASSREVRANTEAFF. Here the CDR3 DNA reads TGCGCCAGCAGCCGGGAAGTCAGGGCCAACACTGAAGCTTTCTTT. The rearrangement links TRBV5-1 to TRBJ1-1; D is perhaps TRBD1 (5 bases). The germline V gene encodes CDR1 SGHRS and CDR2 YFSETQ. V lost 4 bases and J 2 bases, leaving 15 bases between the germline ends. The CDR3 loop spans 15 amino acids.